This TCR beta chain derives from a study of blood T cell repertoires in COVID-19. The wider study: Specimens from acute and convalescent COVID-19 originated in the United States, Italy and Spain.

With 4 bases removed from V and 7 bases from J, the gap between germline ends came to 16 bases. The CDR3 is 14 amino acids. CDR1 SGHRS and CDR2 YFSETQ come from the germline V gene. Using immunoSEQ multiplex PCR, the repertoire was profiled, and TCRdb retains in-frame clones only, with some absent. The table lists 100,000 to 150,000 clones, approximately 90% of them singletons. The source of this sequence is a middle-aged man with active or convalescent COVID-19. Material: peripheral blood. The genes are TRBV5-1 and TRBJ2-3; D might be TRBD2 (6 bases). The CDR3 here is CASSVRDSSHTQYF. CDR3 DNA: TGCGCCAGCAGCGTCCGGGACTCATCACATACGCAGTATTTT.